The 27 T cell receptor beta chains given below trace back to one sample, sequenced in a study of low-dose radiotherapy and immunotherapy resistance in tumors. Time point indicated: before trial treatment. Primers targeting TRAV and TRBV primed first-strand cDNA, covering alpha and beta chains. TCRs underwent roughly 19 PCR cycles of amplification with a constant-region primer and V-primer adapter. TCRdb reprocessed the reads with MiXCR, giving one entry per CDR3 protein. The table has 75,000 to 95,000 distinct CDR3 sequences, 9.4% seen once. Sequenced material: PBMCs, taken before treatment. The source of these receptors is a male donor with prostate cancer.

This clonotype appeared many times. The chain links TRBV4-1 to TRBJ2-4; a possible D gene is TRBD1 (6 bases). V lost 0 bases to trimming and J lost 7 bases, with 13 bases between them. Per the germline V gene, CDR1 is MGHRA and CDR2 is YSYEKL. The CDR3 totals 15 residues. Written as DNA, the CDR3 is TGCGCCAGCAGCCAAGAGGCTACGAGGGGGAACATTCAGTACTTC. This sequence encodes CASSQEATRGNIQYF.

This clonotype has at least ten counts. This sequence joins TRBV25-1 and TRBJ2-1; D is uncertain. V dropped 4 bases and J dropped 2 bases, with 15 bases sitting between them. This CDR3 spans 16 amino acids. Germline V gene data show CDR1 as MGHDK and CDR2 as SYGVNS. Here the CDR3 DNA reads TGTGCCAGCAGTGCGGACCGGGCCCTGCCCTACAATGAGCAGTTCTTC. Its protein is CASSADRALPYNEQFF.

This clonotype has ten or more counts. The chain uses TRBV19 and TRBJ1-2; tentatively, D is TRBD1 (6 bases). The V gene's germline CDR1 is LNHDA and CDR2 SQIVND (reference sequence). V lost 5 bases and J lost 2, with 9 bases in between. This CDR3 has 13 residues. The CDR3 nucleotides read TGTGCCAGTAGTCCAAGGGGGAACTATGGCTACACCTTC. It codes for CASSPRGNYGYTF.

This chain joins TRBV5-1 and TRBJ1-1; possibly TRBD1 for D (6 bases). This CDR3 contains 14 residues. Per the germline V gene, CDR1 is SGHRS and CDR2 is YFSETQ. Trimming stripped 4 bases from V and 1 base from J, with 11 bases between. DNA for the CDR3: TGCGCCAGCAGCCACCGGGACAAGAACACTGAAGCTTTCTTT. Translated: CASSHRDKNTEAFF.

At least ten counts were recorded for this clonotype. In DNA form, the CDR3 reads TGTGCCAGCAGCGTAGCTCCCAAGGAGGGGAGTGAGCAGTTCTTC. This encodes CASSVAPKEGSEQFF. This chain links TRBV9 with TRBJ2-1; TRBD2 is a possible D gene (6 bases). Looked up from germline, CDR1 is SGDLS and CDR2 is YYNGEE. The CDR3 has 15 residues. Trimming pared 0 bases from V and 9 bases from J, leaving 16 bases between.

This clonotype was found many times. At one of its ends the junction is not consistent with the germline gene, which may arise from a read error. The CDR3 bases are TGTGCCAGCAGCCAAGGGACTAGCGGGTCGCGGCACTTC. Translated, it gives CASSQGTSGSRHF. The V call is TRBV7-6, the J call TRBJ2-7; 12 bases agree with TRBD2. The CDR3 has 13 residues. Germline V CDR1 and CDR2: SGHVS, FNYEAQ.

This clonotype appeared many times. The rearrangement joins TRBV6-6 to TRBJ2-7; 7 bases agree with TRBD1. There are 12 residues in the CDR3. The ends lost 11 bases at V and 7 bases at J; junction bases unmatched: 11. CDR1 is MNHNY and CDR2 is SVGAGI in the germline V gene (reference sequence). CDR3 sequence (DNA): TGTGCCGGGGGACAGACAGTGCTGGAGCAGTACTTC. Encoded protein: CAGGQTVLEQYF.

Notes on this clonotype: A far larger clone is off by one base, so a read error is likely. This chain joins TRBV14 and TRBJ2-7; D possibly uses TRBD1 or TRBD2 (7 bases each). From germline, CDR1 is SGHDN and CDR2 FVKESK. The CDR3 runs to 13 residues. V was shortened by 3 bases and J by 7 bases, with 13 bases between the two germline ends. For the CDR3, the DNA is TGTGCCAGCAGCCAGGGAGGGGGCAATGAGCAGTACTTC. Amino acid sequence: CASSQGGGNEQYF.

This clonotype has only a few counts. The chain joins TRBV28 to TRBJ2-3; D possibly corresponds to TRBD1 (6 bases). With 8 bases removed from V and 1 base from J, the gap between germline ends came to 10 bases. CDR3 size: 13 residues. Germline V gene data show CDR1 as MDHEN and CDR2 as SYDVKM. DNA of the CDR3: TGTGCCAGCGCCCGGACAGGCACAGATACGCAGTATTTT. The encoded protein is CASARTGTDTQYF.

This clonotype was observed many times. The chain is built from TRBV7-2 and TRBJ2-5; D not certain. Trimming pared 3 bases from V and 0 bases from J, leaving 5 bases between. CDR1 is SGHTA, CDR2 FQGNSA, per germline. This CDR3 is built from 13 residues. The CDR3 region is CASSLGYQETQYF. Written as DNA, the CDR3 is TGTGCCAGCAGCTTGGGTTACCAAGAGACCCAGTACTTC.

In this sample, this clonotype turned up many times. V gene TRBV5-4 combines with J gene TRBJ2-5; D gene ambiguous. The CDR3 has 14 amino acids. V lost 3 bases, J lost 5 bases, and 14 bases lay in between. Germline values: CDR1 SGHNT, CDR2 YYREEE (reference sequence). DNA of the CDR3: TGTGCCAGCAGCTCGCTGACCCTGGGGGAGACCCAGTACTTC. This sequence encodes CASSSLTLGETQYF. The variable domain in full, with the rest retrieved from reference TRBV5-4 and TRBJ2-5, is ETGVTQSPTHLIKTRGQQVTLRCSSQSGHNTVSWYQQALGQGPQFIFQYYREEENGRGNFPPRFSGLQFPNYSSELNVNALELDDSALYLCASSSLTLGETQYFGPGTRLLVL.

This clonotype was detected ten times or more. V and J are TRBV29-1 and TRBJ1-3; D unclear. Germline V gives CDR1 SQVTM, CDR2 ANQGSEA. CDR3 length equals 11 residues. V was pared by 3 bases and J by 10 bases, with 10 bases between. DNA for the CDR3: TGCAGCGTTGAGGGCCACGGGACCATATATTTT. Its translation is CSVEGHGTIYF.

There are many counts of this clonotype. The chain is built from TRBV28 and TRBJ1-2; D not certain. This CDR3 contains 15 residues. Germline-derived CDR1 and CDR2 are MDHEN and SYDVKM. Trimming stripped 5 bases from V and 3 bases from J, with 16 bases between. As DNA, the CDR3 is TGTGCCAGCAGTCCTGCTGGAGGGATCGACTATGGCTACACCTTC. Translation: CASSPAGGIDYGYTF.

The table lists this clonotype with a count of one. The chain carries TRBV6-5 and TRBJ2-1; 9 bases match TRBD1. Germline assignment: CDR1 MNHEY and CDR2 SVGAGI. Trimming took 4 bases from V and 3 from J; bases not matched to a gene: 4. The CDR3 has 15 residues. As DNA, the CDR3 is TGTGCCAGCAGTTCAACAGGGGGCGGCTACAATGAGCAGTTCTTC. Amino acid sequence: CASSSTGGGYNEQFF.

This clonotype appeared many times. The CDR3 nucleotides read TGTGCCACTTCGGGAGCCCCCTACGAGCAGTACTTC. Its translation: CATSGAPYEQYF. The gene calls are TRBV10-3 and TRBJ2-7; D possibly corresponds to TRBD2 (6 bases). The CDR3 is 12 amino acids. Germline V CDR1 and CDR2: ENHRY, SYGVKD. V lost 10 bases and J lost 2, with 12 bases in between.

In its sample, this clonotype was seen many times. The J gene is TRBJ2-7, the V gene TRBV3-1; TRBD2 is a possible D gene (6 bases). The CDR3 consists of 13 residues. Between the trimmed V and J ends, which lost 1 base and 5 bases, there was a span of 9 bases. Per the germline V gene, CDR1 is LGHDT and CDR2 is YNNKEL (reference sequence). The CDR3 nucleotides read TGTGCCAGCAGCCAAGCGGGAGTTAACGAGCAGTACTTC. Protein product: CASSQAGVNEQYF.

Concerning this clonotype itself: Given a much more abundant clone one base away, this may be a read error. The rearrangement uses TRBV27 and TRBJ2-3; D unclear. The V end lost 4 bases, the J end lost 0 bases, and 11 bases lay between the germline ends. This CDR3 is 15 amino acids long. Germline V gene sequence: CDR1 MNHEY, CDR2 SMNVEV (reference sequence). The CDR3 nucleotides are TGTGCCAGCAGTTCGACATTCACTAGCACAGATACGCAGTATTTT. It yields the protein CASSSTFTSTDTQYF.

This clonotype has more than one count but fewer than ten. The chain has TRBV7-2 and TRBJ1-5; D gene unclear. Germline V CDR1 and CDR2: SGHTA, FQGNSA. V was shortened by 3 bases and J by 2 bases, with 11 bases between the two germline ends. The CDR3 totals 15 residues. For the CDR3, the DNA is TGTGCCAGCAGCTTTGGCCTTGAGGGCAATCAGCCCCAGCATTTT. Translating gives CASSFGLEGNQPQHF.

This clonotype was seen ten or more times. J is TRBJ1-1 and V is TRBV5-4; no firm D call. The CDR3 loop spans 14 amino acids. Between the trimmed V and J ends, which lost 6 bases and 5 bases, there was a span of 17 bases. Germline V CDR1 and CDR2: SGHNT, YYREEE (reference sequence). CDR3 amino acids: CASTPGPKGTEAFF. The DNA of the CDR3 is TGTGCCAGCACCCCGGGCCCGAAAGGGACTGAAGCTTTCTTT.

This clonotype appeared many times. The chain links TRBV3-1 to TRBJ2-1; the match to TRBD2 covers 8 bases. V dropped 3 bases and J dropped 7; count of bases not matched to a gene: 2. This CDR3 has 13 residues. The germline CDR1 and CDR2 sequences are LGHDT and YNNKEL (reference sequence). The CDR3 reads CASSHSGGNEQFF. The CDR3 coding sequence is TGTGCCAGCAGCCATTCGGGGGGGAATGAGCAGTTCTTC.

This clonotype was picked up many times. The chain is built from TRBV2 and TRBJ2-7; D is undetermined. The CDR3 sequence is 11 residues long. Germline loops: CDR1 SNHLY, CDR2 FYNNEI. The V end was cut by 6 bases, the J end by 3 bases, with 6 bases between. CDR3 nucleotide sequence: TGTGCCAGCAGGTTAGACTACGAGCAGTACTTC. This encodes CASRLDYEQYF.

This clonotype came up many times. The CDR3 protein is CASSLVASGTDTQYF. Here the CDR3 DNA reads TGTGCCAGCAGCTTGGTGGCTAGCGGAACAGATACGCAGTATTTT. The rearrangement uses TRBV7-9 and TRBJ2-3; the match to TRBD2 covers 7 bases. CDR1 and CDR2 from the germline V gene are SEHNR and FQNEAQ (reference sequence). The CDR3 is made up of 15 amino acids. Unmatched junction bases numbered 6, after V lost 3 bases and J lost 3 bases.

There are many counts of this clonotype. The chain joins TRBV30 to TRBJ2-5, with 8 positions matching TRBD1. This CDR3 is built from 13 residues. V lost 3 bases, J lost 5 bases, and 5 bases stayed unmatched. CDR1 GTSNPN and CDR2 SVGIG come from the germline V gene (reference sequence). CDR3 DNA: TGTGCCTGGAGGGGACAGGCGCCTGAGACCCAGTACTTC. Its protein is CAWRGQAPETQYF. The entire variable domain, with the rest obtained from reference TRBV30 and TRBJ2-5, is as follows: SQTIHQWPATLVQPVGSPLSLECTVEGTSNPNLYWYRQAAGRGLQLLFYSVGIGQISSEVPQNLSASRPQDRQFILSSKKLLLSDSGFYLCAWRGQAPETQYFGPGTRLLVL.

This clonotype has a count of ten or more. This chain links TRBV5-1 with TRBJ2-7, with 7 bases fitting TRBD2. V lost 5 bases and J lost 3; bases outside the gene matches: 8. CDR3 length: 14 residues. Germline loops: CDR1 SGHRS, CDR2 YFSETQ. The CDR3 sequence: CASSPSGDNYEQYF. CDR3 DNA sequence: TGCGCCAGCAGTCCTAGCGGAGATAACTACGAGCAGTACTTC.

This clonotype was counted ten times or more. CDR3 bases: TGCAGTGCTGGAGCGGGAGTGGGAACAGATACGCAGTATTTT. Amino acid sequence: CSAGAGVGTDTQYF. The chain has TRBV20-1 and TRBJ2-3, with 8 positions matching TRBD2. Germline values: CDR1 DFQATT, CDR2 SNEGSKA (reference sequence). V was pared by 5 bases and J by 3 bases, with 7 bases of the junction left unmatched. The CDR3 spans 14 residues.

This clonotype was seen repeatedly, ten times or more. DNA of the CDR3: TGTGCCAGCAGCACGGGACAGGGAAAAGAGACCCAGTACTTC. It is translated as CASSTGQGKETQYF. The rearrangement uses TRBV28 and TRBJ2-5, with 9 bases fitting TRBD1. The germline CDR1 and CDR2 sequences are MDHEN and SYDVKM. The CDR3 totals 14 residues. V gave up 6 bases and J gave up 3 bases; unmatched junction bases: 5.

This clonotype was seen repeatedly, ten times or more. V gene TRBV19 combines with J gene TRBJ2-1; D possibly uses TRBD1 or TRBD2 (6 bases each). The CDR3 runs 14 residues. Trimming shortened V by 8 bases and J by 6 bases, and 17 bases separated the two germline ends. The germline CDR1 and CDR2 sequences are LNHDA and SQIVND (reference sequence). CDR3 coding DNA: TGTGCCAGTTCCCGGGACCGGGGGCTCAATGAGCAGTTCTTC. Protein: CASSRDRGLNEQFF.